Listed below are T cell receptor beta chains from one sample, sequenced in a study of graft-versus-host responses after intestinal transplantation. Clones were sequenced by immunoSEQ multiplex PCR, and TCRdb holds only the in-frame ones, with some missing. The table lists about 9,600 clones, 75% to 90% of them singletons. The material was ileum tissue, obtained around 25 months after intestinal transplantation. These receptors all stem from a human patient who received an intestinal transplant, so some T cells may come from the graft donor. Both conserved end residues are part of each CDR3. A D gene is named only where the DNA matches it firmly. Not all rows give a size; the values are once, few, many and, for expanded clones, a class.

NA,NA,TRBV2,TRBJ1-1,CASERGSVAFF,TGTGCCAGTGAAAGGGGGAGCGTCGCTTTCTTT
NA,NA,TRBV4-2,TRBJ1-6,CASSQDTQSHSPLHF,TGTGCCAGCAGCCAGGACACTCAAAGTCATTCACCCCTCCACTTT
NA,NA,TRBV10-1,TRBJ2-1,CASSSGELYNEQFF,TGCGCCAGCAGCTCGGGAGAGCTTTACAATGAGCAGTTCTTC
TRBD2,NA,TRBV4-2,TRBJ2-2,CASSPGTSGSAGTGELFF,TGTGCCAGCAGCCCCGGGACTAGCGGGAGTGCGGGCACCGGGGAGCTGTTTTTT
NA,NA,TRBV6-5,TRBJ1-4,CASSYRLGHQDEKLFF,TGTGCCAGCAGTTACAGACTGGGACACCAGGATGAAAAACTGTTTTTT
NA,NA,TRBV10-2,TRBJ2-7,CASSVTGYEQYF,TGCGCCAGCAGTGTAACTGGATACGAGCAGTACTTC
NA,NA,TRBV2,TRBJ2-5,CASSVGPAPQETQYF,TGTGCCAGCAGCGTCGGGCCGGCCCCTCAAGAGACCCAGTACTTC
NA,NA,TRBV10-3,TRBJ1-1,CAISGENTEAFF,TGTGCCATCAGTGGGGAGAACACTGAAGCTTTCTTT
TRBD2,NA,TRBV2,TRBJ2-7,CASRPGTSGPYEQYF,TGTGCCAGCAGGCCCGGGACTAGCGGCCCCTACGAGCAGTACTTC
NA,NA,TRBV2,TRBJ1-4,CASSEAWSEKLFF,TGTGCCAGCAGTGAAGCGTGGTCGGAGAAACTGTTTTTT
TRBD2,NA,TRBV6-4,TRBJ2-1,CASSSVGGDYNEQFF,TGTGCCAGCAGCAGCGTGGGAGGGGACTACAATGAGCAGTTCTTC
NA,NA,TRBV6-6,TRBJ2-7,CASTGTKGDEQYF,TGTGCCAGCACCGGGACCAAAGGAGACGAGCAGTACTTC
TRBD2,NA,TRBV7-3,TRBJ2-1,CASSLAGSSYNEQFF,TGTGCCAGCAGCCTAGCGGGGAGCTCCTACAATGAGCAGTTCTTC
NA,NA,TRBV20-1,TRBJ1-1,CSPRVNTEAFF,TGCAGTCCCAGGGTGAACACTGAAGCTTTCTTT
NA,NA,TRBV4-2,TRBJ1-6,CASSLERPNSPLHF,TGTGCCAGCAGCTTGGAACGGCCCAATTCACCCCTCCACTTT
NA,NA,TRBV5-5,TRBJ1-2,CASSLTGERGYTF,TGTGCCAGCAGCTTGACGGGGGAACGGGGCTACACCTTC
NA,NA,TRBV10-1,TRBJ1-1,CASSPGTVTEAFF,TGCGCCAGCAGTCCCGGGACGGTCACTGAAGCTTTCTTT
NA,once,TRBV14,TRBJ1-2,CASSQGAGAHNYGYTF,TGTGCCAGCAGCCAAGGGGCGGGGGCGCATAACTATGGCTACACCTTC
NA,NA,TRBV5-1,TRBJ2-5,CASSLWGEAQETQYF,TGCGCCAGCAGCTTGTGGGGGGAGGCCCAAGAGACCCAGTACTTC
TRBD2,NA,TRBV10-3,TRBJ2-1,CAISSPGLAAYNEQFF,TGTGCCATCAGTTCTCCCGGACTAGCGGCCTACAATGAGCAGTTCTTC
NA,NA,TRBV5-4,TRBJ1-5,CASSRSINQPQHF,TGTGCCAGCAGCCGCAGCATCAATCAGCCCCAGCATTTT
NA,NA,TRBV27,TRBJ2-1,CASSLLGRLGSYNEQFF,TGTGCCAGCAGTTTATTAGGTCGGCTAGGCTCCTACAATGAGCAGTTCTTC
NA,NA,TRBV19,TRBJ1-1,CASSSQQGFWNTEAFF,TGTGCCAGTAGTTCCCAACAGGGTTTTTGGAACACTGAAGCTTTCTTT
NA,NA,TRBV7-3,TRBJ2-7,CASSFLEVPYEQYF,TGTGCCAGCAGCTTCCTCGAGGTCCCCTACGAGCAGTACTTC
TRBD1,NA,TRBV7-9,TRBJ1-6,CASSLRTGVGSPLHF,TGTGCCAGCAGCTTAAGGACAGGGGTTGGCTCACCCCTCCACTTT